This passage covers 10 T cell receptor beta chains from one sample sequenced in a study of T-cell reconstitution after alpha-beta-depleted transplantation in children. Unique molecular identifiers were incorporated during preparation of the TCRbeta library. TCRdb fed the PCR reads into MiXCR, producing one record per CDR3 protein. Of 640,000 or so distinct CDR3 sequences listed, roughly 17% were seen once; the top ten hold 0.9% to 1.2%. Source: PBMCs from the stem cell graft donor, taken from the stem cell graft. These receptor sequences come from a human donor who donated a stem cell graft to a child with acute myeloid leukemia.

This clonotype has a count of ten or more. The rearrangement links TRBV20-1 to TRBJ2-2; D ambiguous. V was clipped by 0 bases and J by 3 bases, with 8 bases between them. Per germline, CDR1 DFQATT and CDR2 SNEGSKA (reference sequence). The CDR3 totals 14 residues. In DNA, the CDR3 is TGCAGTGCTAGAGATCGCCTGTACACCGGGGAGCTGTTTTTT. Protein sequence: CSARDRLYTGELFF.

This clonotype was recorded at least ten times. The chain combines TRBV12-3 or TRBV12-4 with TRBJ2-2; no firm D call. The CDR3 length is 12 residues. V was trimmed by 6 bases and J by 6 bases, leaving 8 bases between them. Here the CDR3 DNA reads TGTGCCAGCAGCTTATCTCCCGGGGAGCTGTTTTTT. Translated, it gives CASSLSPGELFF.

This clonotype was seen many times. V and J are TRBV29-1 and TRBJ1-1; D is possibly TRBD1 (6 bases). V was clipped by 6 bases and J by 4 bases, with 18 bases between them. The CDR3 is 14 amino acids. The germline gives CDR1 SQVTM, CDR2 ANQGSEA. The CDR3 nucleotides read TGCAGCGTCGCCAGGCAGGGGAGTAGCACTGAAGCTTTCTTT. Encoded protein: CSVARQGSSTEAFF.

This chain connects TRBV21-1 to TRBJ2-7; TRBD1, the table's D call, was not compared with the DNA. TRBV21-1 is marked as a pseudogene. The CDR3 sequence is 14 residues long. CDR3 amino acids: CASSKVDREHEQYV. The DNA of the CDR3 is TGTGCCAGCAGCAAAGTCGACCGGGAACACGAGCAGTACGTC.

This chain connects TRBV21-1 to TRBJ1-5. TRBV21-1 is noted as a pseudogene. The CDR3 is 14 residues long. The CDR3 reads CASSHLGIEGPQHF. The CDR3, as DNA: TGTGCCAGCAGCCACCTCGGGATTGAGGGCCCCCAGCATTTT.

This clonotype turned up a few times. The CDR3 sequence: CSASPVGEGTDTQYF. DNA for the CDR3: TGCAGTGCTAGTCCGGTGGGCGAGGGCACAGATACGCAGTATTTT. The rearrangement joins TRBV20-1 to TRBJ2-3; D ambiguous. Trimming took 3 bases from V and 1 from J, leaving 14 bases between them. Germline CDR1 and CDR2: DFQATT and SNEGSKA (reference sequence). The CDR3 spans 15 residues.

The chain is built from TRBV29-1 and TRBJ2-5; D possibly corresponds to TRBD2 (7 bases). The V gene lost 3 bases and the J gene lost 3 bases, with 14 bases spanning the gap. The CDR3 contains 14 residues. Germline assignment: CDR1 SQVTM and CDR2 ANQGSEA. For the CDR3, the DNA is TGCAGCGTTGAGGGGAGGGGGGCAGAAGAGACCCAGTACTTC. As protein: CSVEGRGAEETQYF.

The chain has TRBV7-9 and TRBJ2-1; maybe TRBD1 (6 bases). Germline V gives CDR1 SEHNR, CDR2 FQNEAQ (reference sequence). The CDR3 extends over 15 amino acids. Trimming left V 2 bases short and J 4 bases short, with 12 bases between. Here the CDR3 DNA reads TGTGCCAGCAGCTTACCGCAGGGGCGGTACAATGAGCAGTTCTTC. Translated: CASSLPQGRYNEQFF.

Turning to this clonotype: A much bigger clone sits one base away, suggesting this may be a read error. This chain connects TRBV7-2 to TRBJ2-7; TRBD2 might be the D (5 bases). The CDR3 is 13 amino acids. Trimming took off 1 base at V and 5 bases at J, with 9 bases between the two ends. From germline, CDR1 is SGHTA and CDR2 FQGNSA. The CDR3 here is CASSLGAGDEQYV. CDR3 nucleotide sequence: TGTGCCAGCAGCTTAGGGGCGGGCGACGAGCAGTACGTC.

The chain is built from TRBV18 and TRBJ1-1; D gene unclear. The CDR3 totals 14 residues. CDR1 KGHSH and CDR2 LQKENI come from the germline V gene. Trimming cost V 6 bases and J 3 bases, with 14 bases left between them. This CDR3 is CASSPRHTDTEAFF. In DNA form, the CDR3 reads TGTGCCAGCTCGCCCCGACATACGGACACTGAAGCTTTCTTT.